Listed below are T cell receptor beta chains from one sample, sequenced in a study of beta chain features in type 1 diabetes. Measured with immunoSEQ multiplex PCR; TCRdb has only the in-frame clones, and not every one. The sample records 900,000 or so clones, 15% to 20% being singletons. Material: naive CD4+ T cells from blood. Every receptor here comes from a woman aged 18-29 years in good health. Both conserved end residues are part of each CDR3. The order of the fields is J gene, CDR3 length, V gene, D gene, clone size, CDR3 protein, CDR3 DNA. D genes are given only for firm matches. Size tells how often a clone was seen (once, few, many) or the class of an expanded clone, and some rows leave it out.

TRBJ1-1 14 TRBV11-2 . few CASSLDWVNTEAFF TGTGCCAGCAGCTTAGATTGGGTTAACACTGAAGCTTTCTTT
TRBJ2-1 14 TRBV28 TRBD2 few CASSPGGTYNEQFF TGTGCCAGCAGCCCGGGGGGGACCTACAATGAGCAGTTCTTC
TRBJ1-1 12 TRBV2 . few CASSDFQTEAFF TGTGCCAGCAGTGATTTCCAAACTGAAGCTTTCTTT
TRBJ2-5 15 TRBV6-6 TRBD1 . CASSPGQGGGKTQYF TGTGCCAGCAGTCCGGGACAGGGAGGCGGGAAGACCCAGTACTTC
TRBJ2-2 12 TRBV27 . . CASSYRTGELFF TGTGCCAGCAGTTATAGAACCGGGGAGCTGTTTTTT
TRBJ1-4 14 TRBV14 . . CASSHKTDGEKLFF TGTGCCAGCAGCCATAAGACCGACGGTGAAAAACTGTTTTTT
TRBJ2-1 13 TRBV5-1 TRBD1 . CASSLVQGDEQFF TGCGCCAGCAGCTTGGTTCAGGGGGATGAGCAGTTCTTC
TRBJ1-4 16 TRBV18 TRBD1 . CASSPPGDSPRGKLFF TGTGCCAGCTCACCTCCAGGGGACAGCCCTCGTGGAAAACTGTTTTTT
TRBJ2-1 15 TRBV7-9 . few CASSSSSRVGNEQFF TGTGCCAGCAGCTCCAGTTCCAGGGTGGGTAATGAGCAGTTCTTC
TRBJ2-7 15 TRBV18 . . CASSPVGDGSREQYF TGTGCCAGCTCACCAGTTGGGGACGGCTCTAGAGAGCAGTACTTC
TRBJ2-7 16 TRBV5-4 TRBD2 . CASSLVGSGSVYEQYF TGTGCCAGCAGCTTGGTCGGTAGCGGGAGTGTCTACGAGCAGTACTTC
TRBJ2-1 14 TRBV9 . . CASRLARGYNEQFF TGTGCCAGCAGGCTAGCGAGGGGCTACAATGAGCAGTTCTTC
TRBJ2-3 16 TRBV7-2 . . CASSLGGPPGIDTQYF TGTGCCAGCAGCTTAGGAGGGCCTCCTGGAATAGATACGCAGTATTTT
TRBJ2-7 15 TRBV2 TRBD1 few CASRGTGQTFYEQYF TGTGCCAGCAGGGGGACAGGGCAAACATTTTACGAGCAGTACTTC
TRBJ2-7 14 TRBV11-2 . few CASSLENAGGGQYF TGTGCCAGCAGCTTAGAGAACGCCGGGGGAGGGCAGTACTTC
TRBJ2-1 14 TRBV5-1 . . CASSLVRLGDEQFF TGCGCCAGCAGCTTGGTCCGACTAGGTGATGAGCAGTTCTTC
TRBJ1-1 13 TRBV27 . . CASRLDRNTEAFF TGTGCCAGCAGACTCGACAGGAACACTGAAGCTTTCTTT
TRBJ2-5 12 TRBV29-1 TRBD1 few CSVNRGHETQYF TGCAGCGTGAACAGGGGGCACGAGACCCAGTACTTC